This entry lists 26 T cell receptor beta chains sequenced from one sample in a study of tumor-infiltrating lymphocytes in primary liver carcinoma. Total RNA and DNA came together from approximately 20-30 mg of bulk tissue without cell sorting. From about 530 ng total RNA, TCR beta cDNA was generated with a primer in the constant region. Libraries covering TCR beta were generated through three nested multiplex PCR rounds (using a slightly modified ARM-PCR). Amplification in the first two PCR rounds was performed using TRBV1-TRBV30 forward primers and a C-beta reverse primer for 9 to 11 cycles each. Via MiXCR, TCRdb re-called the multiplex PCR reads, giving one row per CDR3 protein. In the table there are 80,000 or so distinct CDR3 sequences, about 64% of which are singletons. The sequencing sample was made of liver tumor tissue from sampling region 4. Subset meaning: tumor region T4, right-lateral pole. The receptors derive from a woman aged 55 to 70 with primary liver carcinoma and hepatitis B virus infection.

This clonotype was counted ten times or more. The chain joins TRBV28 to TRBJ2-1; the D is unclear. Trimming took 3 bases from V and 8 from J, leaving 5 bases between them. The length of the CDR3 is 11 residues. Germline-derived CDR1 and CDR2 are MDHEN and SYDVKM. This CDR3 reads CASSFWDEQFF. For the CDR3, the DNA is TGTGCCAGCAGTTTTTGGGATGAGCAGTTCTTC.

As for this clonotype: A much larger clonotype is one base distant, so this may be a read error. This chain links TRBV28 with TRBJ2-1; D is tentatively TRBD1 or TRBD2 (5 bases each). V shed 4 bases and J shed 6 bases, with 16 bases lying between them. Germline assignment: CDR1 MDHEN and CDR2 SYDVKM. The CDR3 extends over 15 amino acids. The CDR3, as DNA: TGTGCCAGCAGTTCCCTCCTCGGGGCAAGCAATGAGCAGTTCTTC. Translating it yields CASSSLLGASNEQFF. Variable domain in full (rest from reference TRBV28 and TRBJ2-1): DVKVTQSSRYLVKRTGEKVFLECVQDMDHENMFWYRQDPGLGLRLIYFSYDVKMKEKGDIPEGYSVSREKKERFSLILESASTNQTSMYLCASSSLLGASNEQFFGPGTRLTVL.

Regarding this clonotype: The junction does not match germline at one end; this may be a read error. The chain links TRBV29-1 to TRBJ2-3; 7 positions match TRBD2. The germline CDR1 and CDR2 sequences are SQVTM and ANQGSEA. The CDR3 length is 16 residues. Here the CDR3 DNA reads TGCAGCGTTGAAGATATGGGTGCGGGAGACACAGATACACAGTATTTT. Translation: CSVEDMGAGDTDTQYF.

To note about this clonotype: This could be a read error, since a much larger clone is one nucleotide away. The V gene is TRBV30, the J gene TRBJ2-3; D not resolved. Germline CDR1 and CDR2: GTSNPN and SVGIG (reference sequence). Trimming stripped 4 bases from V and 2 bases from J, with 10 bases between. This CDR3 region has 13 residues. Here the CDR3 DNA reads TGTGCCTGGATTCTCCCCAACACAGATACGCAGTATTTT. Translating gives CAWILPNTDTQYF.

There are many counts of this clonotype. The chain links TRBV6-5 to TRBJ2-1; 9 bases are shared with TRBD2. The V segment lost 2 bases and the J segment 8 bases; nucleotides outside the gene matches: 7. The CDR3 is 15 amino acids. The germline CDR1 and CDR2 sequences are MNHEY and SVGAGI. CDR3 coding DNA: TGTGCCAGCAGTTACGGGCGGGAGGGCCGGTATGAGCAGTTCTTC. It translates to CASSYGREGRYEQFF.

Turning to this clonotype: A read error may explain this, as a much larger clone is one base away. The chain links TRBV7-9 to TRBJ2-7; 7 nucleotides align to TRBD2. This CDR3 has 14 residues. From germline, CDR1 is SEHNR and CDR2 FQNEAQ (reference sequence). This CDR3 reads CAGGFAGESYERYF. The DNA for the CDR3 is TGTGCCGGAGGGTTTGCGGGAGAAAGCTACGAGCGGTACTTC.

Details on this clonotype: Germline and junction disagree at one end, which may indicate a read error. This sequence joins TRBV14 and TRBJ1-6; TRBD1 agrees at 7 bases. Germline V gene sequence: CDR1 SGHDN, CDR2 FVKESK. The CDR3 spans 16 residues. The DNA for the CDR3 is TGCGCCAGCAGGACAGGAGGCACCGCCGTCCGGTCACCCCTCCACTTT. It is translated as CASRTGGTAVRSPLHF.

This clonotype was seen many times. This chain connects TRBV7-9 to TRBJ1-1; D not resolved. This CDR3 contains 13 residues. Trimming cost V 3 bases and J 1 base, with 6 bases left between them. The germline V gene has CDR1 SEHNR and CDR2 FQNEAQ (reference sequence). This CDR3 is CASSFGENTEAFF. In DNA, the CDR3 is TGTGCCAGCAGCTTTGGGGAGAACACTGAAGCTTTCTTT.

This clonotype was counted ten times or more. The gene calls are TRBV4-1 and TRBJ2-1; TRBD2 aligns across 10 bases. The V segment lost 3 bases and the J segment 9 bases; nucleotides outside the gene matches: 11. This CDR3 contains 16 residues. Germline values: CDR1 MGHRA, CDR2 YSYEKL. Here the CDR3 reads CASSQASGRARGEQFF. CDR3 DNA: TGCGCCAGCAGCCAGGCCAGCGGGAGGGCTAGGGGTGAGCAGTTCTTC.

Comments on this clonotype: The junction departs from germline at one end; a sequencing error may be responsible. The chain uses TRBV12-3 or TRBV12-4 and TRBJ2-3, with D tentatively TRBD2 (6 bases). The CDR3 extends over 16 amino acids. In DNA, the CDR3 is TGTGCCAGCAATTTCGGCGCGGGAATGGGCACAGATACGCACTATTTT. This codes for CASNFGAGMGTDTHYF.

As for this clonotype: Compared with germline, one end of the junction differs, possibly owing to a read error. This chain uses TRBV11-2 with TRBJ1-2; tentatively, D is TRBD1 (6 bases). This CDR3 has 14 residues. Germline lookup yields CDR1 SGHAT and CDR2 FQNNGV. The DNA for the CDR3 is TGTACCAGCAGCTTAATAGGACAGAGCTATGGCTACACCTTC. Its translation: CTSSLIGQSYGYTF. Filled out from reference TRBV11-2 and TRBJ1-2, the complete variable domain reads EAGVAQSPRYKIIEKRQSVAFWCNPISGHATLYWYQQILGQGPKLLIQFQNNGVVDDSQLPKDRFSAERLKGVDSTLKIQPAKLEDSAVYLCTSSLIGQSYGYTFGSGTRLTVV.

In the case of this clonotype: A single base separates this from a much larger clone, so it may be a read error. The V call is TRBV7-3, the J call TRBJ2-1; 9 nucleotides line up with TRBD2. Matching the DNA end better, TRBJ2-7 makes the J call doubtful. The length of the CDR3 is 15 residues. Germline CDR1 reads SGHTA; CDR2 reads FQGTGA. This CDR3 is CASSSSSGNYNEQYF. In nucleotides, the CDR3 is TGTGCCAGCAGCTCCTCTAGCGGGAACTACAATGAGCAGTACTTC.

A word on this clonotype: Possible read error: a much larger clone is one base away. The chain employs TRBV2 and TRBJ2-7; tentative D call: TRBD2 (6 bases). Per the germline V gene, CDR1 is SNHLY and CDR2 is FYNNEI. The CDR3 runs to 15 residues. The CDR3 loop is CASREDLSGSYGQYF. The CDR3 region has the DNA TGTGCCAGCAGGGAAGACCTTAGCGGTTCCTACGGGCAGTACTTC.

Of note for this clonotype: The junction departs from the called germline gene at one end, perhaps through a read error. V usage is TRBV11-2 and J usage is TRBJ1-6; TRBD1 might be the D (5 bases). The germline V gene has CDR1 SGHAT and CDR2 FQNNGV. The CDR3 sequence is 13 residues long. DNA for the CDR3: TGTGCAGGCAGCTTGGGGCTTAATTCACCCATCCACTTT. Protein: CAGSLGLNSPIHF. Supplemented by reference TRBV11-2 and TRBJ1-6, the full variable domain reads EAGVAQSPRYKIIEKRQSVAFWCNPISGHATLYWYQQILGQGPKLLIQFQNNGVVDDSQLPKDRFSAERLKGVDSTLKIQPAKLEDSAVYLCAGSLGLNSPIHFGNGTRLTVT.

Details on this clonotype: At one end, the junction sequence differs from germline, possibly due to a read error. This rearrangement joins TRBV11-2 to TRBJ1-6; possible D gene TRBD1, 6 bases. The CDR3 is 15 residues long. Germline V gene lookup returns CDR1 SGHAT and CDR2 FQNNGV. The CDR3: CASGLDSGANSPLHF. The CDR3, as DNA: TGTGCCAGCGGCTTAGACTCGGGGGCCAATTCACCCCTCCACTTC.

Of note for this clonotype: With a much larger clone just one base away, this may be a read error. The chain is built from TRBV28 and TRBJ2-1, with TRBD2 identical over 12 bases. Per germline, CDR1 MDHEN and CDR2 SYDVKM. The CDR3 contains 15 residues. The CDR3 region has the DNA TGTACCAGCAGTTTAGTGACTAGCGGGAGAGGTGAGCAGTTCTTC. It translates to CTSSLVTSGRGEQFF.

The chain carries TRBV11-2 and TRBJ1-2; D not certain. CDR1 is SGHAT, CDR2 FQNNGV, per germline. Trimming removed 8 bases at V and 0 bases at J, with 13 bases between. There are 14 residues in the CDR3. This chain's CDR3 is CASGFSRANYGYTF. The CDR3, as DNA: TGTGCCAGCGGTTTTTCACGGGCTAACTATGGCTACACCTTC.

The V and J genes are TRBV4-1 and TRBJ1-5, with D perhaps TRBD1 (5 bases). Germline V gives CDR1 MGHRA, CDR2 YSYEKL. Trimming removed 4 bases from V and 4 bases from J, with 20 bases in between. The CDR3 totals 17 residues. The CDR3, as DNA: TGCGCCAGCAGCCGCAACACGGGGGGGAATAGTAATCAGCCCCAGCATTTT. Its translation is CASSRNTGGNSNQPQHF.

This clonotype was recorded once. At one boundary the junction diverges from the germline segment, which might be a read error. The chain links TRBV5-1 to TRBJ2-7, with no clear D. This CDR3 has 14 amino acids. Germline V CDR1 and CDR2: SGHRS, YFSETQ. CDR3 nucleotide sequence: TGCGCCGGCAGCCTTCAGTCCCGTGCCTACGAGCAGTACTTC. Translated, it gives CAGSLQSRAYEQYF.

A word on this clonotype: Compared with germline, one end of the junction differs, possibly owing to a read error. The chain couples TRBV11-2 to TRBJ2-3, with TRBD1 as a possible D gene (6 bases). Looked up from germline, CDR1 is SGHAT and CDR2 is FQNNGV. This CDR3 is 17 amino acids long. CDR3 residues: CVSSPAPRGKGADTQYF. In nucleotides, the CDR3 is TGTGTCAGCAGCCCGGCCCCCAGGGGCAAAGGAGCAGATACACAGTATTTT.

In regard to this clonotype: One junction end does not reproduce the germline sequence, and a read error may be involved. The CDR3 loop is CAGSQPRTPYEQYF. The DNA of the CDR3 is TGTGCCGGCAGCCAACCCAGGACCCCCTACGAGCAGTACTTC. This chain connects TRBV4-1 to TRBJ2-7; D is uncertain. Germline V gene data show CDR1 as MGHRA and CDR2 as YSYEKL. This CDR3 is built from 14 residues.

Details on this clonotype: A read error is possible here, since a much larger clone lies one base away. The rearrangement links TRBV30 to TRBJ2-1; perhaps TRBD2 as D (6 bases). Germline assignment: CDR1 GTSNPN and CDR2 SVGIG (reference sequence). This CDR3 spans 15 amino acids. V lost 2 bases and J 7 bases, leaving 18 bases between the germline ends. The chain's CDR3 is CAWSLGLARVNEQFF. The CDR3 DNA sequence: TGTGCCTGGAGTTTGGGGCTAGCGAGAGTAAATGAGCAGTTCTTC.

Turning to this clonotype: One end of the junction fails to match germline, which may point to a read error. The J gene is TRBJ1-4, the V gene TRBV12-3 or TRBV12-4; 7 nucleotides align to TRBD1. The CDR3 has 14 amino acids. CDR3 bases: TGTGTCAGCAGTCTCCTGCAGGGGGATGAAAAACTGTTTTTT. Protein sequence: CVSSLLQGDEKLFF.

As to this clonotype: An end of the junction differs from the germline gene, which may be a read error. CDR3 DNA sequence: TGCGCCAGCAACCAAGATATTGGCGAGTTGGGGTATTGCTACACCTTC. Amino acid sequence: CASNQDIGELGYCYTF. V and J are TRBV4-1 and TRBJ1-2; D remains ambiguous. Germline assignment: CDR1 MGHRA and CDR2 YSYEKL. This CDR3 has 16 residues.

Relative to its sample, this clonotype is large. This rearrangement joins TRBV11-2 to TRBJ2-1, with D perhaps TRBD2 (6 bases). Trimming cost V 0 bases and J 9 bases, with 15 bases left between them. The germline V gene has CDR1 SGHAT and CDR2 FQNNGV. The CDR3 is 15 residues long. Here the CDR3 reads CASSLEGGSIGEQFF. As DNA, the CDR3 is TGTGCCAGCAGCTTAGAGGGAGGAAGTATCGGTGAGCAGTTCTTC. Full variable domain (remainder filled in from reference TRBV11-2 and TRBJ2-1): EAGVAQSPRYKIIEKRQSVAFWCNPISGHATLYWYQQILGQGPKLLIQFQNNGVVDDSQLPKDRFSAERLKGVDSTLKIQPAKLEDSAVYLCASSLEGGSIGEQFFGPGTRLTVL.

With regard to this clonotype: A read error is possible here, since a much larger clone lies one base away. The rearrangement uses TRBV28 and TRBJ2-4, with TRBD2 matching over 7 bases. The CDR3 consists of 15 residues. In germline, CDR1 is MDHEN, CDR2 SYDVKM. CDR3 sequence reads: CASSFYREGPDIQCF. CDR3 nucleotide sequence: TGTGCCAGCAGTTTTTATAGGGAGGGCCCGGACATTCAGTGCTTC.